This entry lists 14 T cell receptor beta chains sequenced from one sample in a study of T cell changes during pregnancy in multiple sclerosis. Profiling relied on immunoSEQ multiplex PCR, and the TCRdb table lists in-frame clones only, not all of them. Here the sample spans around 57,000 clones, about 92% being singletons. The starting material was peripheral blood, obtained in the third trimester of pregnancy. These receptors all come from a female donor in good health, enrolled as a control in a pregnancy study.

The V gene is TRBV5-4, the J gene TRBJ2-7; 7 bases line up with TRBD1. J lost 2 bases, V lost 0 bases, and 11 bases had no gene match. This CDR3 is 17 amino acids long. Germline CDR1 and CDR2: SGHNT and YYREEE (reference sequence). CDR3 loop: CASSLASGRGIAYEQYF. The CDR3 DNA follows: TGTGCCAGCAGCTTGGCCTCGGGCAGGGGGATAGCCTACGAGCAGTACTTC.

The chain uses TRBV15 and TRBJ2-5; no reliable D call. The CDR3 sequence is 13 residues long. Germline assignment: CDR1 LNHNV and CDR2 YYDKDF (reference sequence). The germline V and J ends were trimmed by 0 bases and 5 bases, with 7 bases remaining between them. The CDR3 sequence: CATSRDPGETQYF. The DNA for the CDR3 is TGTGCCACCAGCAGAGATCCAGGCGAGACCCAGTACTTC.

The chain joins TRBV19 to TRBJ1-2; 7 bases are a match to TRBD1. CDR1 is LNHDA, CDR2 SQIVND, per germline (reference sequence). Trimming took 4 bases from V and 4 from J; bases not matched to a gene: 3. The CDR3 totals 13 residues. In nucleotides, the CDR3 is TGTGCCAGTAGTACCGACAGGGTCTATGGCTACACCTTC. It specifies CASSTDRVYGYTF.

The chain employs TRBV12-5 and TRBJ2-1, with 9 bases matching TRBD1. The length of the CDR3 is 16 residues. V trimming: 5 bases; J trimming: 6 bases; junction bases outside the gene matches: 11. Per germline, CDR1 LGHNT and CDR2 FRNRAP. As DNA, the CDR3 is TGTGCTAGTGGTACGCCTACAGGGGGCGCTGGCAATGAGCAGTTCTTC. This sequence encodes CASGTPTGGAGNEQFF.

The rearrangement uses TRBV6-6 and TRBJ2-3; D not certain. CDR3 length: 14 amino acids. Germline loops: CDR1 MNHNY, CDR2 SVGAGI (reference sequence). The V end lost 5 bases, the J end lost 0 bases, and 9 bases lay between the germline ends. The CDR3 reads CASSPLSSTDTQYF. The CDR3 DNA reads as TGTGCCAGCAGTCCCCTCTCGAGCACAGATACGCAGTATTTT.

The chain combines TRBV6-5 with TRBJ2-5; 10 nucleotides align to TRBD1. This CDR3 contains 14 residues. Trimming removed 6 bases from V and 6 bases from J; junction bases left unmatched: 7. Germline V gene data show CDR1 as MNHEY and CDR2 as SVGAGI. The CDR3 bases are TGTGCCAGCAGCCCCGGGACAGGGGCCCAGACCCAGTACTTC. Amino acids: CASSPGTGAQTQYF.

J is TRBJ2-7 and V is TRBV5-1; 12 positions agree with TRBD2. The length of the CDR3 is 15 residues. V trimming: 3 bases; J trimming: 2 bases; junction bases outside the gene matches: 3. Germline assignment: CDR1 SGHRS and CDR2 YFSETQ. This CDR3 is CASSSGLAGTYEQYF. DNA for the CDR3: TGCGCCAGCAGCTCTGGACTAGCGGGGACCTACGAGCAGTACTTC.

V and J are TRBV7-9 and TRBJ2-3, with TRBD2 matching 7 bases. In germline, CDR1 is SEHNR, CDR2 FQNEAQ (reference sequence). The CDR3 runs 14 residues. V was pared by 5 bases and J by 4 bases, with 6 bases of the junction left unmatched. The CDR3 spells CASSPPRGADTQYF. The CDR3 DNA follows: TGTGCCAGCAGCCCCCCCCGGGGGGCAGATACGCAGTATTTT. Drawing the rest from reference TRBV7-9 and TRBJ2-3, the complete variable domain is DTGVSQNPRHKITKRGQNVTFRCDPISEHNRLYWYRQTLGQGPEFLTYFQNEAQLEKSRLLSDRFSAERPKGSFSTLEIQRTEQGDSAMYLCASSPPRGADTQYFGPGTRLTVL.

The chain is built from TRBV10-3 and TRBJ2-7, with a tentative D call TRBD1 (5 bases). The germline CDR1 and CDR2 sequences are ENHRY and SYGVKD. This CDR3 has 16 amino acids. V gave up 0 bases and J gave up 1 base, with 13 bases separating them. The CDR3: CAISESLTVRSYEQYF. The DNA of the CDR3 is TGTGCCATCAGTGAGTCGCTGACAGTCAGGTCCTACGAGCAGTACTTC.

The CDR3 DNA reads TGTGCCAGCAGTTCCGCCGGGGGCTACACCTTC. Its protein is CASSSAGGYTF. The chain combines TRBV6-6 with TRBJ1-2; D not certain. Germline V CDR1 and CDR2: MNHNY, SVGAGI (reference sequence). The CDR3 has 11 residues. Trimming stripped 4 bases from V and 8 bases from J, with 8 bases between.

The chain is built from TRBV19 and TRBJ2-2, with a weak D call TRBD1 (6 bases). Trimming took 6 bases from V and 0 from J, leaving 14 bases between them. The CDR3 runs to 16 residues. Germline lookup yields CDR1 LNHDA and CDR2 SQIVND (reference sequence). CDR3 sequence (DNA): TGTGCCAGTAGAAGGGGGTCCGGAGCGAACACCGGGGAGCTGTTTTTT. Translation gives CASRRGSGANTGELFF. Using reference TRBV19 and TRBJ2-2 for the parts outside the CDR3, the full variable domain is DGGITQSPKYLFRKEGQNVTLSCEQNLNHDAMYWYRQDPGQGLRLIYYSQIVNDFQKGDIAEGYSVSREKKESFPLTVTSAQKNPTAFYLCASRRGSGANTGELFFGEGSRLTVL.

This clone was observed once. This chain uses TRBV10-3 with TRBJ2-5; 15 positions match TRBD2. The germline CDR1 and CDR2 sequences are ENHRY and SYGVKD. The CDR3 is 16 residues long. The V segment lost 6 bases and the J segment 1 base; nucleotides outside the gene matches: 3. CDR3 region: CAISGLAGGTQETQYF. The CDR3 bases are TGTGCCATCAGCGGACTAGCGGGGGGGACCCAAGAGACCCAGTACTTC.

The chain links TRBV28 to TRBJ2-7, with 7 bases identical to TRBD1. J lost 2 bases, V lost 3 bases, and 10 bases had no gene match. The CDR3 runs 16 residues. Germline CDR1 MDHEN, CDR2 SYDVKM. The CDR3 loop reads CASSFPLTGTPYEQYF. CDR3 bases: TGTGCCAGCAGTTTCCCCCTGACAGGGACGCCCTACGAGCAGTACTTC.

The rearrangement joins TRBV11-2 to TRBJ2-7, with 10 bases aligning to TRBD1. Trimming cost V 5 bases and J 2 bases; bases outside gene matches: 3. The CDR3 is made up of 14 amino acids. Looked up from germline, CDR1 is SGHAT and CDR2 is FQNNGV. Here the CDR3 DNA reads TGTGCCAGCAGCCGGACAGGGGGAGCCTACGAGCAGTACTTC. Residues: CASSRTGGAYEQYF.